The source of this T cell receptor (beta chain) is a study of vaccination and CD4 T cells after COVID-19. As for the study in general: The authors exposed cells to overlapping spike peptides derived from SARS-CoV-2, HCoV-NL63, HCoV-OC43 and HCoV-229E.

As to treatment: roughly 10-day PBMC culture with coronavirus spike peptide pools or control peptides (ViraFEST assay). Cultured CD4+ T cell DNA was sequenced using the Oncomine TCR Beta short-read assay. TCRdb passed the PCR reads through MiXCR, listing each CDR3 protein once. The table includes approximately 16,000 distinct CDR3 sequences, around 52% detected once. Trimming pared 3 bases from V and 0 bases from J, leaving 9 bases between. This CDR3 region has 14 residues. Germline CDR1 reads DFQATT; CDR2 reads SNEGSKA (reference sequence). This clonotype was detected only a few times. Its antigen is as yet unknown.

The sample here was CD4+ T cells from blood, cultured in vitro, taken before SARS-CoV-2 vaccination. The chain employs TRBV20-1 and TRBJ1-5, with D hard to call. This clonotype was obtained from a human donor who had recovered from COVID-19. The CDR3 loop is CSARRPYSNQPQHF. As DNA, the CDR3 is TGCAGTGCTAGGCGACCTTATAGCAATCAGCCCCAGCATTTT.